This TCR beta chain is drawn from a study of beta chain features in type 1 diabetes. Study in general: Sorted cells from all samples, numbering roughly 100,000,000, were examined.

Study-wide results and caveats: Type 1 diabetes patients showed fewer insertions and more deletions at VDJ junctions. All four CD4+ subsets from Type 1 diabetes patients carried moderately but significantly shorter TCRB CDR3s.

On this clone itself: The antigen remains unidentified.

Over 95% purity was reached by all sorted populations. This CDR3 contains 14 residues. V dropped 4 bases and J dropped 6; count of bases not matched to a gene: 5. In germline, CDR1 is KGHSH, CDR2 LQKENI. The authors reverse transcribed all of the isolated RNA, so sequencing captured expressed TCRB transcripts. Repertoires were generated with immunoSEQ multiplex PCR, while TCRdb's copy carries only in-frame clones and drops some. Seen here are 240,000 or so clones, 20% observed once, and the top ten hold 0.028%. The receptor was isolated from a woman aged 40 to 50 with type 1 diabetes. J is TRBJ2-1 and V is TRBV18; TRBD2 matches 8 bases. Material for sequencing was naive CD4+ T cells from blood. The CDR3: CASSQGLGGNEQFF. In nucleotides, the CDR3 is TGTGCCAGCTCACAGGGACTAGGGGGCAATGAGCAGTTCTTC.